The sequence of this T cell receptor beta chain was determined in a study of blood T cell repertoires in COVID-19. Whole-study context: Some COVID-19 samples were acute and others convalescent; all came from the United States, Italy and Spain.

Method: immunoSEQ multiplex PCR; TCRdb's copy keeps in-frame clones and lacks some. The table lists more than 65,000 clones, 79% of them singletons, with around 47% in the top ten. Trimming at V came to 4 bases and at J to 6 bases, leaving 5 bases not matched to a gene. The CDR3 runs to 13 residues. Germline lookup yields CDR1 SGHDT and CDR2 YYEEEE. The rearrangement joins TRBV5-6 to TRBJ1-2; 8 nucleotides line up with TRBD1. This TCR came from a human donor in a cohort sampled during active COVID-19. The sample comprised peripheral blood. The CDR3 here is CASSPTGADGYTF. Here the CDR3 DNA reads TGTGCCAGCAGCCCGACAGGGGCTGATGGCTACACCTTC.